Described below is a single T cell receptor (beta chain) sequence and its context. This clonotype has at least ten counts. Its recognized antigen is unknown. No much larger clone exists at a distance of one base, and base qualities are not known. This was a case-control study nested in a cohort of healthcare workers in London, UK, who had nasopharyngeal swab PCR tests and blood samples taken every week. Healthcare workers were recruited during the week of the UK lockdown, between 23 and 31 March 2020, and followed weekly for up to about 15 weeks. The source of the sample is a study of early T cells in non-severe SARS-CoV-2 infection (dated by TCRdb to the early 2020s). Background on the whole study: TCR sequencing used bulk RNA from unsorted whole blood, so alpha and beta chains could not be paired.

Reading from cysteine to phenylalanine, the CDR3 counts 15 amino acids. CDR3 DNA only is kept here, 45 bases in frame from base 1. The germline V end is reduced by 8 bases and the J end by 2 bases; junction bases left unmatched: 8. CDR1 is given as SNHLY and CDR2 as FYNNEI, both from the germline V gene. Overall study outcomes, separate from this receptor: Matching against VDJdb was skewed toward anti-spike CD8 responses, likely underestimated virus-specific expansions, and missed private and CD4 specificities.

To prepare the library, 5' RACE was applied. Sequenced using a NextSeq 500. To correct for sequencing error and PCR bias, the TCR library protocol tagged individual cDNA molecules with unique molecular identifiers. Both TCR alpha and beta chains were sequenced, and tight co-correlation was observed between alpha and beta sequence abundances in each sample. As for the authors' bioinformatics: Decombinator V4 was used to annotate TCR sequences for V gene, J gene and CDR3. TCRs were defined as expanded if a significant change between any two time points was detected under a Poisson model with p below 0.0001. TCR abundances were normalised to the total number of TCRs sequenced in each sample and reported as counts per million. TRAV1-2 paired with TRAJ12, TRAJ20 or TRAJ33 defined MAIT TCRs, while TRAV10 paired with TRAJ18 defined iNKT TCRs. VDJdb, accessed 1 November 2021, was searched for CMV, EBV and SARS-CoV-2 annotated TCRs, with TCRs annotated for multiple antigens excluded. Starting from the raw public reads, TCRdb applied fastp trimming at Q25, assembled clones with MiXCR and retained in-frame beta chains. Each record represents a unique CDR3 protein, reported with the most common genes and DNA among its rows. For this entry, the V and J calls and clone size follow TCRdb and not the study's own pipeline. This sample holds approximately 29,000 distinct CDR3 sequences; around 7% were observed only once. The ten most abundant clones make up 2.5% to 3% of the sample.

This sequence originates from an adult who was a healthcare worker with PCR-confirmed SARS-CoV-2 infection or an uninfected control (not recorded which). The chain is encoded by TRBV2 joined to TRBJ2-5; the central 10 bases match TRBD2. The specimen was whole blood. The CDR3 sequence is CASGLAGVAQETQYF. Read as DNA, the sequence is TGTGCCAGCGGCCTAGCGGGAGTAGCTCAAGAGACCCAGTACTTC.